This T cell receptor beta chain was sequenced for a study of CD8 T cell repertoires and HIV-1 epitope variants. On the study more broadly: Tested: three Gag epitope families, Nef HW9 and YT9. T cells were cultured for approximately ten days with cytokines added on days 3 and 7.

Profiling relied on immunoSEQ multiplex PCR, and the TCRdb table lists in-frame clones only, not all of them. The sample lists about 4,800 clones, 66% occurring once. The CDR3 runs 15 residues. Trimming removed 2 bases at V and 8 bases at J, with 16 bases between. Germline V gene lookup returns CDR1 SGHVS and CDR2 FQNEAQ. Worth noting for this clone: Its target is not known.

The chain joins TRBV7-8 to TRBJ2-1, with D possibly matching TRBD1 (6 bases). The receptor was isolated from a male donor with HIV. The sequenced material came from cultured CD8+ T cells derived from PBMCs. The CDR3 loop reads CASSLTQGPSDEQFF. DNA for the CDR3: TGTGCCAGCAGCTTAACACAGGGCCCCTCGGATGAGCAGTTCTTC.